The 14 T cell receptor beta chains in this list originate from one sample, sequenced in a study of cytomegalovirus exposure and HLA in healthy donors. Measured with immunoSEQ multiplex PCR; TCRdb has only the in-frame clones, and not every one. Of 60,000 to 85,000 clones listed, approximately 95% are singletons. Sequenced material: PBMCs. The source of these receptors is a man aged 18 to 30 in good health and CMV-seropositive.

The rearrangement links TRBV2 to TRBJ1-2; TRBD1 matches at 7 bases. J gave up 5 bases and V 6 bases, and 6 bases lay outside the gene matches. CDR3 size: 13 residues. Germline V gene sequence: CDR1 SNHLY, CDR2 FYNNEI. The CDR3 region has the DNA TGTGCCAGCAGATGGGCAGGGGGATATGGCTACACCTTC. This codes for CASRWAGGYGYTF. The whole variable domain, remainder taken from reference TRBV2 and TRBJ1-2, is EPEVTQTPSHQVTQMGQEVILRCVPISNHLYFYWYRQILGQKVEFLVSFYNNEISEKSEIFDDQFSVERPDGSNFTLKIRSTKLEDSAMYFCASRWAGGYGYTFGSGTRLTVV.

The chain employs TRBV6-1 and TRBJ2-5, with D tentatively TRBD1 (6 bases). V was trimmed by 6 bases and J by 2 bases, leaving 16 bases between them. The germline V gene encodes CDR1 MNHNS and CDR2 SASEGT. This CDR3 region has 15 residues. The CDR3 sequence is CASSLGWGLQETQYF. The CDR3 DNA reads as TGTGCCAGCAGCCTCGGGTGGGGGCTACAAGAGACCCAGTACTTC.

The chain joins TRBV21-1 to TRBJ2-7; the table's D call, TRBD2, has no DNA check behind it. TRBV21-1 is a known pseudogene. This CDR3 contains 23 residues. CDR3 sequence reads: CASSKKSPGLAGEPPKPSYEQYF. Written as DNA, the CDR3 is TGTGCCAGCAGCAAAAAGTCACCGGGACTAGCGGGAGAGCCGCCCAAACCCTCCTACGAGCAGTACTTC.

This chain joins TRBV5-4 and TRBJ2-5, with 11 nucleotides matching TRBD2. Germline trimming cut 4 bases from V and 4 bases from J; bases unmatched to any gene: 6. Germline CDR1 is SGHNT and CDR2 is YYREEE (reference sequence). The CDR3 has 15 amino acids. CDR3 DNA: TGTGCCAGCAGCAACAACCTAGCGGGGGGAGAGACCCAGTACTTC. Translating gives CASSNNLAGGETQYF.

The chain uses TRBV28 and TRBJ1-3; 7 positions agree with TRBD1. The germline gives CDR1 MDHEN, CDR2 SYDVKM. The J segment lost 4 bases and the V segment lost 6 bases, leaving 6 bases of the junction unmatched. The CDR3 covers 14 residues. The CDR3 sequence is CASSFGGQGNTIYF. CDR3 bases: TGTGCCAGCAGCTTCGGGGGACAGGGAAACACCATATATTTT.

The V and J genes are TRBV2 and TRBJ2-1; 7 bases fit TRBD2. The CDR3 loop spans 14 amino acids. V lost 11 bases to trimming and J lost 7 bases; unmatched junction nucleotides: 14. The V gene's germline CDR1 is SNHLY and CDR2 FYNNEI. CDR3 region: CASKLATLRNEQFF. CDR3 nucleotide sequence: TGTGCCTCCAAACTAGCGACCCTTAGAAATGAGCAGTTCTTC.

A single count supports this clone. The chain couples TRBV9 to TRBJ2-6; D possibly corresponds to TRBD1 (5 bases). CDR1 and CDR2 (germline): SGDLS, YYNGEE. This CDR3 comprises 15 residues. Trimming pared 0 bases from V and 4 bases from J, leaving 8 bases between. The CDR3 DNA reads TGTGCCAGCAGCGTAGTAGGGGCCGGGGCCAACGTCCTGACTTTC. Its protein is CASSVVGAGANVLTF.

CDR3 in amino acids: CASSEAFLDRDTEAFF. The DNA for the CDR3 is TGTGCCAGCAGTGAAGCTTTCCTGGACAGAGACACTGAAGCTTTCTTT. The gene calls are TRBV6-1 and TRBJ1-1; possible D gene TRBD1, 6 bases. Germline CDR1 reads MNHNS; CDR2 reads SASEGT. Trimming shortened V by 0 bases and J by 3 bases, and 14 bases separated the two germline ends. The CDR3 runs to 16 residues.

The chain joins TRBV7-9 to TRBJ2-6; D perhaps matches TRBD1 (6 bases). The CDR3 covers 19 residues. Germline V gene sequence: CDR1 SEHNR, CDR2 FQNEAQ (reference sequence). V was shortened by 4 bases and J by 0 bases, with 19 bases between the two germline ends. The CDR3 is CASSSRGHLSSSGANVLTF. CDR3 bases: TGTGCCAGCAGCTCCCGGGGACATTTATCAAGCTCTGGGGCCAACGTCCTGACTTTC.

This chain uses TRBV6-6 with TRBJ2-2; D ambiguous. This CDR3 is 13 amino acids long. The germline V and J ends were trimmed by 2 bases and 7 bases, with 8 bases remaining between them. In germline, CDR1 is MNHNY, CDR2 SVGAGI (reference sequence). Here the CDR3 reads CASSYLTNGELFF. DNA for the CDR3: TGTGCCAGCAGTTACCTCACTAACGGGGAGCTGTTTTTT.

The chain combines TRBV2 with TRBJ2-2, with 9 bases fitting TRBD2. The CDR3 loop spans 14 amino acids. In germline, CDR1 is SNHLY, CDR2 FYNNEI. V shed 6 bases and J 4 bases; nucleotides not matched to a gene: 3. This CDR3 is CASRTSGGTGELFF. The DNA for the CDR3 is TGTGCCAGCAGGACTAGCGGAGGCACCGGGGAGCTGTTTTTT.

The chain couples TRBV5-6 to TRBJ2-1; D unresolved. The CDR3 spans 14 residues. Trimming shortened V by 0 bases and J by 2 bases, and 6 bases separated the two germline ends. Germline-derived CDR1 and CDR2 are SGHDT and YYEEEE. CDR3 sequence reads: CASSLGLAYNEQFF. The DNA of the CDR3 is TGTGCCAGCAGCTTGGGACTTGCCTACAATGAGCAGTTCTTC. Full variable domain (rest looked up from reference TRBV5-6 and TRBJ2-1): DAGVTQSPTHLIKTRGQQVTLRCSPKSGHDTVSWYQQALGQGPQFIFQYYEEEERQRGNFPDRFSGHQFPNYSSELNVNALLLGDSALYLCASSLGLAYNEQFFGPGTRLTVL.

This clone was seen only once. The chain couples TRBV11-2 to TRBJ1-2; 8 positions agree with TRBD1. Germline V CDR1 and CDR2: SGHAT, FQNNGV. The CDR3 runs to 13 residues. V shed 0 bases and J 8 bases; nucleotides not matched to a gene: 2. CDR3 coding DNA: TGTGCCAGCAGCTTAGACAGGGGGCAAGGCTACACCTTC. Translating gives CASSLDRGQGYTF.

CDR3 bases: TGCGCCAGCAGCCCTGGAGGAGGCCAACCCTATGGCTACACCTTC. Translated: CASSPGGGQPYGYTF. The chain links TRBV5-1 to TRBJ1-2; D uncertain. Trimming stripped 4 bases from V and 4 bases from J, with 17 bases between. The germline CDR1 and CDR2 sequences are SGHRS and YFSETQ. CDR3 size: 15 residues.